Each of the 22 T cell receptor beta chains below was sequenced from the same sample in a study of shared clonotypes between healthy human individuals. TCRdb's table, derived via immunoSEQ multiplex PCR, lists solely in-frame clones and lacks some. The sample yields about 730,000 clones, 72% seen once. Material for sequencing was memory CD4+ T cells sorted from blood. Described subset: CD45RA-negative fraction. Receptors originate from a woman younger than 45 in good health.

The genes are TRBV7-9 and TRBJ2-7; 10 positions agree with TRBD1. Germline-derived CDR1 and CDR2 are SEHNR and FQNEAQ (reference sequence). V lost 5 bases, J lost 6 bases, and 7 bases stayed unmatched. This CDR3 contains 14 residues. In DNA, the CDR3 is TGTGCCAGCAGCCCCGGGACAGGGGATCGCGAGCAGTACTTC. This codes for CASSPGTGDREQYF.

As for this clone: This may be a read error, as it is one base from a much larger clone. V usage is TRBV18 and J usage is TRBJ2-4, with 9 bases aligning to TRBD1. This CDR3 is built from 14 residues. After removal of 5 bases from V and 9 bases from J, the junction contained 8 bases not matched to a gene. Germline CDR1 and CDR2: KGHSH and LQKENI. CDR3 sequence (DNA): TGTGCCAGCTCAAATACAGGGGGCCTAAGCATTCAGTACTTC. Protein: CASSNTGGLSIQYF.

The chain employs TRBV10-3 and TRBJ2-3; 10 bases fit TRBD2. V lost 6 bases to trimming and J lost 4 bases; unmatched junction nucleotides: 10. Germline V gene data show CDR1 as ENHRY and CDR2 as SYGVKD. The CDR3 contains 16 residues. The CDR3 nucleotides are TGTGCCATCAGCGTTGCTAGCGGGAGTGTGGCAGATACGCAGTATTTT. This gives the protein CAISVASGSVADTQYF.

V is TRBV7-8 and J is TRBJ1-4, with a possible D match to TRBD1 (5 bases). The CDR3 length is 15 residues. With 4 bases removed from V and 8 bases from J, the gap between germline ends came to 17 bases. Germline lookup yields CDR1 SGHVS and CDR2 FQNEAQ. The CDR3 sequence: CASSSRLGAGEKLFF. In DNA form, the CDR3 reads TGTGCCAGCAGCTCTCGTCTCGGGGCTGGGGAAAAACTGTTTTTT.

CDR3 nucleotide sequence: TGTGCCAGCAGGGGGGGGACAGAGCGCTACGAGCAGTACTTC. Protein: CASRGGTERYEQYF. The chain joins TRBV27 to TRBJ2-7, with D possibly called TRBD1 or TRBD2 (7 bases each). Trimming cost V 6 bases and J 3 bases, with 15 bases left between them. The CDR3 is 14 residues long. Germline assignment: CDR1 MNHEY and CDR2 SMNVEV (reference sequence).

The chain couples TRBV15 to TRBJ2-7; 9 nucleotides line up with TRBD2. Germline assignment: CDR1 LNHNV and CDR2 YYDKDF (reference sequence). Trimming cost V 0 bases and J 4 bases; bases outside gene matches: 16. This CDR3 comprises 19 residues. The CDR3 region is CATSRDLMEIAGDLYEQYF. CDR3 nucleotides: TGTGCCACCAGCAGAGATTTGATGGAGATAGCGGGAGACCTTTACGAGCAGTACTTC. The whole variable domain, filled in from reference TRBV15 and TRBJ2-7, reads DAMVIQNPRYQVTQFGKPVTLSCSQTLNHNVMYWYQQKSSQAPKLLFHYYDKDFNNEADTPDNFQSRRPNTSFCFLDIRSPGLGDTAMYLCATSRDLMEIAGDLYEQYFGPGTRLTVT.

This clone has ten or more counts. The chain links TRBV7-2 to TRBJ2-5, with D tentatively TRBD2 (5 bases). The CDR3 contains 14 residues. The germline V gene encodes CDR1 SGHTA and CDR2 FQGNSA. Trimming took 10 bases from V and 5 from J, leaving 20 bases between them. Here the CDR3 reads CATGGRRFGETQYF. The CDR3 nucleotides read TGTGCCACTGGCGGGCGGAGGTTTGGGGAGACCCAGTACTTC.

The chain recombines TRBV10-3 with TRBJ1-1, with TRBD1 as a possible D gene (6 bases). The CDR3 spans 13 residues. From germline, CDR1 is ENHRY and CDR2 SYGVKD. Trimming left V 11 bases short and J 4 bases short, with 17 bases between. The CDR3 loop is CASRGGGGTEAFF. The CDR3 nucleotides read TGTGCCTCAAGAGGGGGTGGAGGCACTGAAGCTTTCTTT.

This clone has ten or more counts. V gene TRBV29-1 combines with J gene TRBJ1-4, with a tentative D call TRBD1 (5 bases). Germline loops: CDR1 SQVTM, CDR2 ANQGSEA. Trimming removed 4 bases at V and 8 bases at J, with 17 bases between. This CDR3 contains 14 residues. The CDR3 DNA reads TGCAGCGTTGTGGGGGAGCCCGAGCGGGAAAAACTGTTTTTT. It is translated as CSVVGEPEREKLFF.

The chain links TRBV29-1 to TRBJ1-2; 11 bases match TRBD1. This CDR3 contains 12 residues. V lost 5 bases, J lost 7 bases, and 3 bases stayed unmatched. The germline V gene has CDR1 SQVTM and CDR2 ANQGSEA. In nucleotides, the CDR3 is TGCAGCGTTAGGGGACAGGGGGTTGGCTACACCTTC. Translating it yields CSVRGQGVGYTF.

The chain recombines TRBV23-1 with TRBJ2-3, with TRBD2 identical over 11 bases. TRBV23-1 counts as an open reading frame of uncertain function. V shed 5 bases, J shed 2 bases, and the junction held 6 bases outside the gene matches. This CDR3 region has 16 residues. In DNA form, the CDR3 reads TGCGCCAGCAGTAAAGGGACTAGCGGACCCACAGATACGCAGTATTTT. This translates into CASSKGTSGPTDTQYF.

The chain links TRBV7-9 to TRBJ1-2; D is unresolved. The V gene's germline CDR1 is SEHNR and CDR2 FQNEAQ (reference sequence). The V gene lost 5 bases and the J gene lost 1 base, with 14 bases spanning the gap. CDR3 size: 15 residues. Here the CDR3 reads CASSPPGRINYGYTF. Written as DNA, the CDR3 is TGTGCCAGCAGCCCCCCCGGGAGGATTAACTATGGCTACACCTTC.

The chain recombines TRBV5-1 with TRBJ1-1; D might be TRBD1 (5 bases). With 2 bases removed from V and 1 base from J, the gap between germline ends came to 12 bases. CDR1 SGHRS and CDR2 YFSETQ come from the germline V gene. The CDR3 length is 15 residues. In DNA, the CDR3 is TGCGCCAGCAGCTTTAGGGGTGGAAGGAACACTGAAGCTTTCTTT. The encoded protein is CASSFRGGRNTEAFF.

Here the CDR3 DNA reads TGTGCCAGCAGCGTAGCTCCCTCGCCTAATGAAAAACTGTTTTTT. Amino acids: CASSVAPSPNEKLFF. The chain employs TRBV9 and TRBJ1-4; D uncertain. In germline, CDR1 is SGDLS, CDR2 YYNGEE. Trimming stripped 0 bases from V and 3 bases from J, with 9 bases between. The CDR3 consists of 15 residues.

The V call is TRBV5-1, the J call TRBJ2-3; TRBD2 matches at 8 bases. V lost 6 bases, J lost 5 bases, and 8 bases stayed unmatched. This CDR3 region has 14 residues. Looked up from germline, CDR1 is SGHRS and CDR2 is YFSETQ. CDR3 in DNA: TGCGCCAGCATTGGTAGCGGGATGGGAGATACGCAGTATTTT. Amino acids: CASIGSGMGDTQYF.

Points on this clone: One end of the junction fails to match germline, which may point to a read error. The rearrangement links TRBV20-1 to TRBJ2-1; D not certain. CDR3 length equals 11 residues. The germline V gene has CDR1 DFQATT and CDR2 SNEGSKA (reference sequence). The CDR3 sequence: CTASYGNEQFF. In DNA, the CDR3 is TGCACTGCTAGTTACGGGAATGAGCAGTTCTTC.

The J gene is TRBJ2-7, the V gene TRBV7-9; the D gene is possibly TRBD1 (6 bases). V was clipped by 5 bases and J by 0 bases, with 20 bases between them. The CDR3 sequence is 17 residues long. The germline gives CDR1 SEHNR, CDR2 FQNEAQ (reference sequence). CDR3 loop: CASSHQPGHQSSYEQYF. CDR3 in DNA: TGTGCCAGCAGCCATCAACCGGGACACCAGAGCTCCTACGAGCAGTACTTC. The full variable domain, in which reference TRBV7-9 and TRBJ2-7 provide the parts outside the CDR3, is DTGVSQNPRHKITKRGQNVTFRCDPISEHNRLYWYRQTLGQGPEFLTYFQNEAQLEKSRLLSDRFSAERPKGSFSTLEIQRTEQGDSAMYLCASSHQPGHQSSYEQYFGPGTRLTVT.

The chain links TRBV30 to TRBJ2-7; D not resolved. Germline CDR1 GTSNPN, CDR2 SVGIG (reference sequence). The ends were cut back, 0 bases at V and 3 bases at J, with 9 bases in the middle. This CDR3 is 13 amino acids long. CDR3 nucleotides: TGTGCCTGGAGTGTTACAGCCTTCTACGAGCAGTACTTC. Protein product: CAWSVTAFYEQYF.

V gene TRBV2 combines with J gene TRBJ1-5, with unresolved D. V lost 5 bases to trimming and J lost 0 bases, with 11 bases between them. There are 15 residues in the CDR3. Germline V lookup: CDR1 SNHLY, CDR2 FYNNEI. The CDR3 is CASSLEKYSNQPQHF. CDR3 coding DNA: TGTGCCAGCAGTCTGGAGAAGTATAGCAATCAGCCCCAGCATTTT.

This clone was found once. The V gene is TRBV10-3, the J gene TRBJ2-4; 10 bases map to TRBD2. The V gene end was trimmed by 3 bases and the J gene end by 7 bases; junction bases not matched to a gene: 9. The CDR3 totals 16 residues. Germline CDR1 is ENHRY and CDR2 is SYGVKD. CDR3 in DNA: TGTGCCATCAGTGACTCTCCCTCTAGCGGGAGTAACATTCAGTACTTC. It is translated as CAISDSPSSGSNIQYF.

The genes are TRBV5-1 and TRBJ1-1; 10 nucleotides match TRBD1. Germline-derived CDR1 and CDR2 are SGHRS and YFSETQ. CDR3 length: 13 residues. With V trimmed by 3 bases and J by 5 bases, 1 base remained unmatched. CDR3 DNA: TGCGCCAGCAGCTGGACAGGGGGTACTGAAGCTTTCTTT. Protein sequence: CASSWTGGTEAFF.

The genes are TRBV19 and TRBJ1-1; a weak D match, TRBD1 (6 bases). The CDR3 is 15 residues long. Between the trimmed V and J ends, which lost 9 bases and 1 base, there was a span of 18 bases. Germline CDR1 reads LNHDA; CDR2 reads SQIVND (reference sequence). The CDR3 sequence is CASRGPGKANTEAFF. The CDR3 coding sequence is TGTGCCAGCAGGGGTCCGGGGAAGGCGAACACTGAAGCTTTCTTT. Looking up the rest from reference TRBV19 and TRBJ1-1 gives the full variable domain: DGGITQSPKYLFRKEGQNVTLSCEQNLNHDAMYWYRQDPGQGLRLIYYSQIVNDFQKGDIAEGYSVSREKKESFPLTVTSAQKNPTAFYLCASRGPGKANTEAFFGQGTRLTVV.